This TCR beta chain derives from a study of shared clonotypes between healthy human individuals. Profiled with immunoSEQ multiplex PCR; TCRdb holds only in-frame clones, not every one. The sample carries over a million clones, roughly 95% recorded once. V was trimmed by 3 bases and J by 2 bases, leaving 17 bases between them. This CDR3 has 16 amino acids. Germline loops: CDR1 MRHNA, CDR2 SNTAGT. Sequenced sample: naive CD4+ T cells sorted from blood. Subset noted: CD45RA+ positively selected. The rearrangement joins TRBV6-4 to TRBJ2-7; unclear D gene. The clonotype comes from a man aged 25 to 40 in good health. The CDR3 DNA sequence: TGTGCCAGCAGTGAAAGTAAGGCTTTCTCTACCTACGAGCAGTACTTC. Its protein is CASSESKAFSTYEQYF.